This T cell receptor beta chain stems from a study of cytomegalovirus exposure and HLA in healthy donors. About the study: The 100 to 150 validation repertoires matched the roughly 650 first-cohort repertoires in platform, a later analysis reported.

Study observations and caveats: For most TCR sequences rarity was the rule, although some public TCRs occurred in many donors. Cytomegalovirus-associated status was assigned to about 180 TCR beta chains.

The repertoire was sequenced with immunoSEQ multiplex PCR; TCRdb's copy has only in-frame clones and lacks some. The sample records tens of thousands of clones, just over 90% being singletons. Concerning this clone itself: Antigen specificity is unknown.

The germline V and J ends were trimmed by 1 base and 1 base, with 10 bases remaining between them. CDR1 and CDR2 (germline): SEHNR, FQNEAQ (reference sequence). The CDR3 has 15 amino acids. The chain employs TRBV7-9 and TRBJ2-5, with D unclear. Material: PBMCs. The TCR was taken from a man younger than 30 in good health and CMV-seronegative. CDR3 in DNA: TGTGCCAGCAGCTTAGGCCGCGTAACCCAAGAGACCCAGTACTTC. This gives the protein CASSLGRVTQETQYF.